Each of the 20 T cell receptor beta chains below was sequenced from the same sample in a study of tumor-infiltrating lymphocytes in primary liver carcinoma. TCR beta cDNA was made from 450 to 500 ng total RNA with a constant-region primer. For TCR beta, libraries were produced by three nested multiplex PCR rounds using slightly modified ARM-PCR. The first two PCR rounds used TRBV1-TRBV30 forward primers with a C-beta reverse primer, around 10 cycles each. Each CDR3 protein gets one entry after TCRdb re-called the multiplex PCR reads with MiXCR. The sample contains over 250,000 distinct CDR3 sequences, around 50% of which appear only once. Blood RNA was derived from unsorted whole blood, and germline DNA was extracted too. The sequenced sample consisted of peripheral blood. These receptors originate from a woman aged 30 to 39 with primary liver carcinoma and hepatitis B virus infection.

To note about this clonotype: An end of the junction does not agree with germline; a read error may underlie this. The V call is TRBV5-1, the J call TRBJ1-2; D is perhaps TRBD1 (5 bases). The CDR3 extends over 15 amino acids. Per the germline V gene, CDR1 is SGHRS and CDR2 is YFSETQ. The CDR3 spells CASSLGTGWSYGYTF. CDR3 sequence (DNA): TGTGCCAGCAGCTTGGGTACAGGATGGAGCTATGGCTACACCTTC. Supplemented by reference TRBV5-1 and TRBJ1-2, the full variable domain reads KAGVTQTPRYLIKTRGQQVTLSCSPISGHRSVSWYQQTPGQGLQFLFEYFSETQRNKGNFPGRFSGRQFSNSRSEMNVSTLELGDSALYLCASSLGTGWSYGYTFGSGTRLTVV.

The CDR3 is CSVEWLKHGELFF. In nucleotides, the CDR3 is TGCAGCGTTGAATGGCTCAAACACGGGGAGCTGTTTTTT. The chain links TRBV29-1 to TRBJ2-2, with D hard to call. Germline lookup yields CDR1 SQVTM and CDR2 ANQGSEA. CDR3 length: 13 residues. Trimming left V 2 bases short and J 7 bases short, with 11 bases between.

In the case of this clonotype: Germline and junction disagree at one end, which may indicate a read error. The chain uses TRBV11-2 and TRBJ2-1, with 13 positions matching TRBD2. Looked up from germline, CDR1 is SGHAT and CDR2 is FQNNGV. This CDR3 spans 16 amino acids. CDR3 DNA sequence: TGCGCCAGCAGCAACCGGGATGGACTAGCGGGAGATGAGCAGTCCTTC. Translation: CASSNRDGLAGDEQSF.

The chain is built from TRBV11-1 and TRBJ2-4; possible D gene TRBD2, 7 bases. Germline CDR1 and CDR2: SGHAT and FQDESV (reference sequence). This CDR3 contains 13 residues. Trimming took 7 bases from V and 8 from J, leaving 15 bases between them. CDR3 bases: TGTGCCAGCAAACAACTAGGGGGGGACATTCAGTACTTC. Protein product: CASKQLGGDIQYF.

V usage is TRBV14 and J usage is TRBJ2-7; 8 bases are shared with TRBD2. CDR3 length equals 14 residues. CDR1 and CDR2 from the germline V gene are SGHDN and FVKESK. After removal of 8 bases from V and 9 bases from J, the junction contained 15 bases not matched to a gene. The DNA for the CDR3 is TGTGCCAGCGCCGGTAGCGGGATGTTCCACGGGCAGTACTTC. It translates to CASAGSGMFHGQYF. Full variable domain (remainder filled in from reference TRBV14 and TRBJ2-7): EAGVTQFPSHSVIEKGQTVTLRCDPISGHDNLYWYRRVMGKEIKFLLHFVKESKQDESGMPNNRFLAERTGGTYSTLKVQPAELEDSGVYFCASAGSGMFHGQYFGPGTRLTVT.

This clonotype was recorded at least ten times. The rearrangement uses TRBV29-1 and TRBJ1-1; D may be TRBD1 (6 bases). This CDR3 comprises 12 residues. Germline CDR1 is SQVTM and CDR2 is ANQGSEA. V lost 5 bases, J lost 7 bases, and 14 bases lay in between. CDR3 sequence: CSVTRGGSEAFF. In nucleotides, the CDR3 is TGCAGCGTTACACGCGGGGGCAGTGAAGCTTTCTTT. Using reference TRBV29-1 and TRBJ1-1 for the parts outside the CDR3, the full variable domain is SAVISQKPSRDICQRGTSLTIQCQVDSQVTMMFWYRQQPGQSLTLIATANQGSEATYESGFVIDKFPISRPNLTFSTLTVSNMSPEDSSIYLCSVTRGGSEAFFGQGTRLTVV.

This clonotype was observed a single time. Germline is not matched at one junction end, which may reflect a read error. The chain links TRBV11-3 to TRBJ2-1; 10 bases agree with TRBD2. Germline assignment: CDR1 SGHNT and CDR2 YENEEA. This CDR3 has 17 residues. The CDR3 reads CASSLDLLAGMTGEQFF. The CDR3 region has the DNA TGTGCCAGTAGCTTAGATCTACTAGCGGGAATGACAGGAGAGCAGTTCTTC.

The chain has TRBV7-9 and TRBJ2-3; 12 bases are shared with TRBD2. Germline V gene lookup returns CDR1 SEHNR and CDR2 FQNEAQ (reference sequence). V gave up 4 bases and J gave up 3 bases; unmatched junction bases: 5. CDR3 length equals 16 residues. CDR3 loop: CASSSGLAGPTDTQYF. As DNA, the CDR3 is TGTGCCAGCAGCTCCGGACTAGCGGGGCCTACAGATACGCAGTATTTT.

This clonotype was detected only a few times. The chain carries TRBV12-3 or TRBV12-4 and TRBJ1-5; possibly TRBD1 for D (6 bases). This CDR3 contains 13 residues. Trimming removed 8 bases from V and 8 bases from J, with 16 bases in between. The chain's CDR3 is CASSIQGGEPQHF. CDR3 nucleotide sequence: TGTGCCAGCTCGATACAGGGAGGGGAGCCCCAGCATTTT.

The chain is built from TRBV6-6 and TRBJ1-6; D is uncertain. V lost 6 bases to trimming and J lost 10 bases, with 10 bases between them. The CDR3 runs 12 residues. CDR1 is MNHNY, CDR2 SVGAGI, per germline (reference sequence). The CDR3 DNA follows: TGTGCCAGCAGGATGCATCGGTCACCCCTCCACTTT. This gives the protein CASRMHRSPLHF.

The table lists this clonotype with a count of one. This CDR3 is missing its conserved last phenylalanine or tryptophan, likely due to a read error. The chain carries TRBV12-3 or TRBV12-4 and TRBJ2-1; 11 positions match TRBD2. The CDR3 runs 15 residues. Germline trimming cut 9 bases from V and 9 bases from J; bases unmatched to any gene: 13. CDR3: CASNLSGTSGLEQFL. The CDR3 DNA reads as TGTGCCAGTAACCTGTCCGGGACTAGCGGACTTGAGCAGTTCTTA.

Remarks on this clonotype: A much larger clone is a single base away; this may be a read error. CDR3 bases: TGTGCCAGCAGCTTGCTCCGGGACGGGGCGAACACCGGGGAGCTGTTTTTT. Translated: CASSLLRDGANTGELFF. The chain joins TRBV5-5 to TRBJ2-2, with D possibly being TRBD1 or TRBD2 (5 bases each). V lost 1 base and J 0 bases, leaving 13 bases between the germline ends. The CDR3 has 17 residues. Germline V CDR1 and CDR2: SGHKS, YYEKEE (reference sequence).

The chain combines TRBV6-5 with TRBJ2-3; 7 nucleotides align to TRBD2. The CDR3 covers 16 residues. Germline trimming cut 5 bases from V and 1 base from J; bases unmatched to any gene: 9. Germline assignment: CDR1 MNHEY and CDR2 SVGAGI. The CDR3 loop reads CASSLGRDGGTDTQYF. For the CDR3, the DNA is TGTGCCAGCAGTCTTGGGAGGGATGGCGGCACAGATACGCAGTATTTT.

This chain uses TRBV11-3 with TRBJ2-1, with no clear D. Trimming stripped 2 bases from V and 1 base from J, with 9 bases between. The CDR3 sequence is 15 residues long. Germline CDR1 is SGHNT and CDR2 is YENEEA. CDR3 in DNA: TGTGCCAGCAGCTTACCCTTGTTGTCCTACAATGAGCAGTTCTTC. Amino acids: CASSLPLLSYNEQFF.

The chain joins TRBV29-1 to TRBJ2-1; 11 nucleotides agree with TRBD2. The CDR3 consists of 14 residues. J lost 15 bases, V lost 1 base, and 11 bases had no gene match. The germline V gene encodes CDR1 SQVTM and CDR2 ANQGSEA. The CDR3 loop reads CSVEGTGLAAQRFF. CDR3 DNA sequence: TGCAGCGTTGAAGGGACGGGACTAGCGGCTCAGCGGTTCTTC.

CDR3 coding DNA: TGTGCCAGCAGGCCTATCGGGACACGGAACACTGAAGCTTTCTTT. Encoded protein: CASRPIGTRNTEAFF. The chain carries TRBV7-9 and TRBJ1-1; possibly TRBD1 for D (6 bases). The germline V gene encodes CDR1 SEHNR and CDR2 FQNEAQ (reference sequence). Trimming shortened V by 6 bases and J by 1 base, and 15 bases separated the two germline ends. The CDR3 spans 15 residues.

This clonotype was counted ten times or more. CDR3 in amino acids: CASSSAGTGGYEQFF. The DNA for the CDR3 is TGTGCCAGCAGCTCAGCCGGGACAGGGGGCTATGAGCAGTTCTTC. The V call is TRBV7-8, the J call TRBJ2-1; 12 bases are shared with TRBD1. The ends lost 4 bases at V and 8 bases at J; junction bases unmatched: 6. Germline V gene sequence: CDR1 SGHVS, CDR2 FQNEAQ. The CDR3 length is 15 residues. The whole variable domain, filled in from reference TRBV7-8 and TRBJ2-1, reads GAGVSQSPRYKVAKRGQDVALRCDPISGHVSLFWYQQALGQGPEFLTYFQNEAQLDKSGLPSDRFFAERPEGSVSTLKIQRTQQEDSAVYLCASSSAGTGGYEQFFGPGTRLTVL.

The gene calls are TRBV5-6 and TRBJ2-7; the D gene is possibly TRBD2 (6 bases). The CDR3 consists of 12 residues. V gave up 3 bases and J gave up 6 bases, with 10 bases separating them. Per germline, CDR1 SGHDT and CDR2 YYEEEE. The CDR3 spells CASSWGLGEQYF. The CDR3 region has the DNA TGTGCCAGCAGCTGGGGACTCGGCGAGCAGTACTTC.

Only one count was recorded for this clonotype. A read error is possible here, since a much larger clone lies one base away. The rearrangement uses TRBV29-1 and TRBJ1-1; D remains unclear. The germline V gene has CDR1 SQVTM and CDR2 ANQGSEA. This CDR3 has 12 residues. The CDR3 nucleotides are TGCGGCGCCGAGCGGATGAACACTGAAGCTTTCTTT. The encoded protein is CGAERMNTEAFF.

As concerns this clonotype: A much larger clone lies one base from this, so it may be a read error. The chain carries TRBV6-6 and TRBJ1-3; no clear D. Germline assignment: CDR1 MNHNY and CDR2 SVGAGI (reference sequence). There are 13 residues in the CDR3. The germline V and J ends were trimmed by 0 bases and 3 bases, with 3 bases remaining between them. CDR3 DNA: TGTGCCAGCAGTTACTCGAATGGAAACACCATATATTTT. It specifies CASSYSNGNTIYF.